This T cell receptor (beta chain) comes out of a study of blood T cell repertoires in COVID-19. This clone appeared a few times. The CDR3 has 14 amino acids. CDR1 and CDR2 (germline): DFQATT, SNEGSKA (reference sequence). V shed 3 bases and J 12 bases; nucleotides not matched to a gene: 14. Sequencing used immunoSEQ multiplex PCR; TCRdb keeps in-frame clones, though not all of them. In the table there are approximately 240,000 clones, about 93% of which are singletons. Sequenced input: PBMCs or T cells enriched from blood (not recorded which). The rearrangement links TRBV20-1 to TRBJ2-1; 7 nucleotides match TRBD1. This receptor was taken from a woman aged 18-35 years who had recovered from COVID-19. The CDR3 here is CSASLTGNVVGQFF. The CDR3 DNA is TGCAGTGCTAGTTTGACAGGGAATGTGGTAGGGCAGTTCTTC.